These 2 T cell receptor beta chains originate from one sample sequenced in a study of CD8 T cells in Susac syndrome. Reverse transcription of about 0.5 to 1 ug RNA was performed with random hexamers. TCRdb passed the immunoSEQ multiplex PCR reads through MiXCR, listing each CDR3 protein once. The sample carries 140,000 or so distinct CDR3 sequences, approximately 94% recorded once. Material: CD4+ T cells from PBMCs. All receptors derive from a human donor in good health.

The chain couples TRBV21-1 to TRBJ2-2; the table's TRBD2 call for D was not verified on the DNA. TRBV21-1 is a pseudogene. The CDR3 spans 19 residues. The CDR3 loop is CASSKEEREDRVGTGELFF. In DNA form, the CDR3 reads TGTGCCAGCAGCAAAGAGGAGCGGGAGGACAGGGTGGGCACCGGGGAGCTGTTTTTT.

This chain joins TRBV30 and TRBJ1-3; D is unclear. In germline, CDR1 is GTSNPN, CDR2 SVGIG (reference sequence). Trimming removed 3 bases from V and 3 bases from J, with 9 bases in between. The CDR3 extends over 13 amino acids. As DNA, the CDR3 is TGTGCCTGGAGCTCCAACCGTGGAAACACCATATATTTT. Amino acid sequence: CAWSSNRGNTIYF.